Listed below are T cell receptor beta chains from one sample, sequenced in a study of blood T cell repertoires in COVID-19. Here immunoSEQ multiplex PCR was the method, and the copy in TCRdb shows in-frame clones only, minus some. Of approximately 61,000 clones detected, 75% to 85% appear once; the ten largest clones hold under 35%. Sequencing input: peripheral blood. These receptors were collected from a human donor in a cohort sampled during active COVID-19. The CDR3 runs from the conserved cysteine through the conserved F or W. The order of the fields is J gene, D gene, clone size, V gene, CDR3 protein, CDR3 DNA. D genes are given only for firm matches. Part of the rows lack a size; the others show once, few, many or a class for expanded clones.

>TRBJ1-5|TRBD1|few|TRBV28
CASSFIQGGGSNQPQHF
TGTGCCAGCAGTTTCATACAGGGGGGTGGTAGCAATCAGCCCCAGCATTTT
>TRBJ1-1|TRBD1|.|TRBV11-3
CASSPPGGSNTEAFF
TGTGCCAGCAGCCCCCCAGGGGGCTCGAACACTGAAGCTTTCTTT
>TRBJ1-4|.|.|TRBV19
CASRGEGVTVFF
TGTGCCAGTAGGGGTGAGGGAGTGACGGTGTTTTTT
>TRBJ2-5|.|.|TRBV4-1
CASSPDRYDETQYF
TGCGCCAGCAGCCCCGACAGGTACGATGAGACCCAGTACTTC
>TRBJ1-1|TRBD1|.|TRBV6-5
CATTGQTNTEAFF
TGTGCCACGACGGGACAGACGAACACTGAAGCTTTCTTT
>TRBJ1-1|TRBD1|.|TRBV12-3/TRBV12-4
CASSQGAGTEAFF
TGTGCCAGCAGTCAGGGGGCCGGAACTGAAGCTTTCTTT
>TRBJ2-7|.|.|TRBV6-4
CASTRQYLSYEQYF
TGTGCCAGCACTCGACAGTACCTATCCTACGAGCAGTACTTC
>TRBJ2-1|TRBD2|.|TRBV25-1
CASSEASGNYNEQFF
TGTGCCAGCAGTGAGGCTAGCGGGAACTACAATGAGCAGTTCTTC
>TRBJ2-7|TRBD1|.|TRBV10-2
CASGTGLSEQYF
TGCGCCAGCGGGACAGGGTTATCCGAGCAGTACTTC
>TRBJ2-2|TRBD2|.|TRBV5-6
CASSWGGRSRTGELFF
TGTGCCAGCAGCTGGGGCGGGAGGTCACGTACCGGGGAGCTGTTTTTT
>TRBJ2-2|TRBD1|.|TRBV2
CASSPRTGGGELFF
TGTGCCAGCAGTCCACGGACAGGGGGCGGGGAGCTGTTTTTT
>TRBJ2-2|TRBD2|once|TRBV19
CASSRTGTTNTGELFF
TGTGCCAGCAGTCGGACCGGGACTACCAACACCGGGGAGCTGTTTTTT
>TRBJ2-3|TRBD2|.|TRBV2
CASREGLAGADTQYF
TGTGCCAGCAGGGAGGGACTAGCGGGGGCAGATACGCAGTATTTT
>TRBJ1-5|TRBD1|.|TRBV19
CASSPTDRGHGQPQHF
TGTGCCAGTAGTCCCACGGACAGGGGGCACGGTCAGCCCCAGCATTTT
>TRBJ2-3|.|.|TRBV5-8
CASSGSAGATDTQYF
TGTGCCAGCAGCGGATCGGCGGGGGCCACAGATACGCAGTATTTT
>TRBJ2-7|.|few|TRBV6-5
CASRASLKQYF
TGTGCCAGCAGAGCGAGTCTCAAGCAGTACTTC
>TRBJ2-3|.|few|TRBV29-1
CSVEKEGATQYF
TGCAGCGTTGAGAAGGAAGGGGCAACGCAGTATTTT
>TRBJ2-1|TRBD1|few|TRBV7-6
CASSPSTGGSYNEQFF
TGTGCCAGCAGCCCGTCGACAGGGGGCTCCTACAATGAGCAGTTCTTC
>TRBJ1-4|TRBD1|many|TRBV2
CASVWTRQGLRTNEKLFF
TGTGCCAGCGTCTGGACACGACAGGGATTAAGGACTAATGAAAAACTGTTTTTT
>TRBJ1-1|.|once|TRBV5-1
CASSLLGVNTEAFF
TGCGCCAGCAGCTTGTTAGGGGTGAACACTGAAGCTTTCTTT
>TRBJ2-7|TRBD1|.|TRBV11-2
CASSLGGQGYEQYF
TGTGCCAGCAGCTTAGGGGGACAGGGCTACGAGCAGTACTTC
>TRBJ2-7|TRBD2|.|TRBV12-5
CASGRIGGGSYEQYF
TGTGCTAGTGGTAGAATCGGGGGGGGCTCCTACGAGCAGTACTTC
>TRBJ1-1|.|.|TRBV9
CASSNNQGGTEAFF
TGTGCCAGCAGCAACAACCAGGGTGGCACTGAAGCTTTCTTT
>TRBJ1-2|.|.|TRBV12-3/TRBV12-4
CASNAGEFYGYTF
TGTGCCAGCAACGCGGGGGAATTCTATGGCTACACCTTC
>TRBJ1-1|.|.|TRBV4-1
CASSQKTANTEAFF
TGCGCCAGCAGCCAGAAGACAGCGAACACTGAAGCTTTCTTT
>TRBJ2-3|TRBD2|many|TRBV5-1
CASSSGTRRTDTQYF
TGCGCCAGCAGCTCCGGGACTAGACGCACAGATACGCAGTATTTT
>TRBJ2-3|.|.|TRBV7-6
CASSLGGLDSSDTQYF
TGTGCCAGCAGCTTAGGAGGGCTAGACTCTTCAGATACGCAGTATTTT
>TRBJ1-3|.|.|TRBV4-3
CASSQDPPSGSGNTIYF
TGCGCCAGCAGCCAAGATCCCCCGAGTGGCTCTGGAAACACCATATATTTT
>TRBJ2-5|TRBD2|.|TRBV5-1
CASSQGLAGETQYF
TGCGCCAGCAGCCAGGGACTAGCGGGGGAGACCCAGTACTTC
>TRBJ2-2|.|.|TRBV10-3
CAISESAGWAGELFF
TGTGCCATCAGTGAGTCGGCAGGGTGGGCCGGGGAGCTGTTTTTT
>TRBJ2-7|.|once|TRBV5-1
CASSLNSLGGPYEQYF
TGCGCCAGCAGCTTAAACTCACTGGGGGGGCCCTACGAGCAGTACTTC
>TRBJ2-2|TRBD2|.|TRBV2
CASSGGGGPPPGELFF
TGTGCCAGCAGTGGGGGGGGTGGGCCGCCACCCGGGGAGCTGTTTTTT
>TRBJ1-1|.|.|TRBV3-1/TRBV3-2
CASSPRSGTEAFF
TGTGCCAGCAGCCCTCGGTCGGGCACTGAAGCTTTCTTT
>TRBJ1-2|TRBD1|once|TRBV5-6
CASSPGQGRYGYTF
TGTGCCAGCAGTCCGGGACAGGGGCGCTATGGCTACACCTTC
>TRBJ2-2|TRBD2|.|TRBV19
CASRLPGLAGGVPAGELFF
TGTGCCAGTAGATTACCGGGACTAGCGGGGGGAGTACCTGCCGGGGAGCTGTTTTTT
>TRBJ1-2|.|few|TRBV27
CASRRADFNYGYTF
TGTGCCAGCAGGCGAGCCGACTTCAACTATGGCTACACCTTC
>TRBJ1-4|TRBD1|.|TRBV5-8
CASSLGDRENEKLFF
TGTGCCAGCAGCTTGGGGGACAGGGAGAATGAAAAACTGTTTTTT
>TRBJ2-1|.|.|TRBV7-9
CASSLFFGAGDEQFF
TGTGCCAGCAGCTTATTCTTTGGGGCAGGCGATGAGCAGTTCTTC
>TRBJ2-2|.|.|TRBV4-3
CASSQESLTGELFF
TGCGCCAGCAGCCAAGAGTCCCTCACCGGGGAGCTGTTTTTT
>TRBJ1-3|TRBD1|.|TRBV5-1
CASSSGQPSGNTIYF
TGCGCCAGCAGCTCGGGACAGCCCTCTGGAAACACCATATATTTT
>TRBJ1-5|TRBD1|.|TRBV2
CASSEGTGGLAQHF
TGTGCCAGCAGTGAGGGGACAGGGGGCTTGGCCCAGCATTTT
>TRBJ2-5|.|.|TRBV28
CASSENTDRDWQETQYF
TGTGCCAGCAGCGAGAACACAGACCGGGACTGGCAAGAGACCCAGTACTTC
>TRBJ1-5|.|.|TRBV28
CASSLQGRVSNQPQHF
TGTGCCAGCAGTTTACAGGGGAGGGTGAGCAATCAGCCCCAGCATTTT
>TRBJ1-1|.|.|TRBV28
CASSLKPSEAFF
TGTGCCAGCAGTCTAAAACCGTCTGAAGCTTTCTTT
>TRBJ2-1|TRBD2|.|TRBV7-8
CASSLETSGSYNEQFF
TGTGCCAGCAGCTTAGAGACTAGCGGTTCCTACAATGAGCAGTTCTTC
>TRBJ1-2|TRBD1|.|TRBV7-2
CASSTTIQGAYGYTF
TGTGCCAGCAGCACAACCATACAGGGGGCCTACGGCTACACCTTC
>TRBJ2-2|TRBD2|.|TRBV11-2
CASSPGTSFNTGELFF
TGTGCCAGCAGCCCGGGGACTAGCTTTAACACCGGGGAGCTGTTTTTT
>TRBJ1-2|.|once|TRBV5-5
CASSPRGDGYTF
TGTGCCAGCAGCCCCCGGGGTGATGGCTACACCTTC
>TRBJ2-5|.|.|TRBV5-5
CASSLTGRETQYF
TGTGCCAGCAGCTTAACGGGTCGGGAGACCCAGTACTTC
>TRBJ2-1|TRBD1|few|TRBV19
CASSMDSGTGVNNEQFF
TGTGCCAGTAGTATGGATTCTGGGACAGGGGTGAACAATGAGCAGTTCTTC
>TRBJ2-2|TRBD1|.|TRBV25-1
CASRPGQVRVDTGELFF
TGTGCCAGCAGACCGGGACAGGTTCGAGTCGACACCGGGGAGCTGTTTTTT
>TRBJ1-2|.|.|TRBV2
CASSVDRANYGYTF
TGTGCCAGCAGTGTTGACAGAGCGAACTATGGCTACACCTTC
>TRBJ2-1|.|.|TRBV7-9
CASSADGGTVYNEQFF
TGTGCCAGCAGCGCCGACGGCGGGACGGTCTACAATGAGCAGTTCTTC
>TRBJ2-5|TRBD2|.|TRBV4-2
CASSQESRGRAGETQYF
TGTGCCAGCAGCCAAGAAAGTCGTGGGAGGGCAGGGGAGACCCAGTACTTC
>TRBJ1-4|.|.|TRBV7-2
CASSSGQGVNEKLFF
TGTGCCAGCAGCTCGGGACAAGGAGTTAATGAAAAACTGTTTTTT
>TRBJ1-2|TRBD1|many|TRBV5-4
CASSPGQGGMDGYTF
TGTGCCAGCAGCCCGGGACAGGGAGGAATGGATGGCTACACCTTC
>TRBJ2-3|TRBD2|.|TRBV9
CASSVGPAGGSDTQYF
TGTGCCAGCAGCGTAGGGCCAGCGGGGGGGTCAGATACGCAGTATTTT
>TRBJ2-3|TRBD1|.|TRBV2
CASSEVEGTGISDTQYF
TGTGCCAGCAGTGAAGTGGAAGGGACAGGGATCTCAGATACGCAGTATTTT
>TRBJ1-5|TRBD1|.|TRBV19
CASSSRDRRQPQHF
TGTGCCAGTAGTTCCCGGGACAGGAGGCAGCCCCAGCATTTT